A single sample gave rise to the 15 T cell receptor beta chains below, sequenced in a study of molecular identifiers for immune sequencing clone quantification. TCRdb fed the PCR reads into MiXCR, producing one record per CDR3 protein. The sample includes over 600,000 distinct CDR3 sequences, just under 20% of them seen just once. What was sequenced was naive CD8+ T cells from blood, with Jurkat cell RNA spiked in. Subset specified: FACS-sorted CD8+CD4-CCR7+CD45RA+ naive T cells. The receptors originated from a human donor in good health. Some libraries in this study had Jurkat cell RNA spiked in.

This clonotype was detected only a few times. The chain couples TRBV2 to TRBJ2-7; D is perhaps TRBD1 (6 bases). In germline, CDR1 is SNHLY, CDR2 FYNNEI. The ends were cut back, 2 bases at V and 2 bases at J, with 10 bases in the middle. The CDR3 spans 14 residues. Here the CDR3 DNA reads TGTGCCAGCAGTGAAATTGGGGGCGCCTACGAGCAGTACTTC. It encodes CASSEIGGAYEQYF.

This clonotype was found many times. The CDR3 loop is CSALGRQNTEAFF. Here the CDR3 DNA reads TGCAGCGCCCTAGGACGACAGAACACTGAAGCTTTCTTT. The rearrangement joins TRBV29-1 to TRBJ1-1; D gene uncertain. The V end lost 7 bases, the J end lost 1 base, and 13 bases lay between the germline ends. The CDR3 is 13 residues long. Germline loops: CDR1 SQVTM, CDR2 ANQGSEA. The entire variable domain, with the rest obtained from reference TRBV29-1 and TRBJ1-1, is as follows: SAVISQKPSRDICQRGTSLTIQCQVDSQVTMMFWYRQQPGQSLTLIATANQGSEATYESGFVIDKFPISRPNLTFSTLTVSNMSPEDSSIYLCSALGRQNTEAFFGQGTRLTVV.

This clonotype was observed a handful of times. V and J are TRBV12-3 or TRBV12-4 and TRBJ1-1; TRBD1 agrees at 10 bases. The CDR3 spans 15 residues. Trimming took 5 bases from V and 4 from J; bases not matched to a gene: 7. The CDR3 bases are TGTGCCAGCAGTAACCCCGGGACAGGGGTCACTGAAGCTTTCTTT. The encoded protein is CASSNPGTGVTEAFF.

This clonotype came up many times. This chain uses TRBV9 with TRBJ1-5, with D unclear. V was cut by 0 bases and J by 1 base, with 5 bases left in between. In germline, CDR1 is SGDLS, CDR2 YYNGEE. This CDR3 is 14 amino acids long. CDR3 residues: CASSVDHSNQPQHF. The CDR3 DNA follows: TGTGCCAGCAGCGTAGATCACAGCAATCAGCCCCAGCATTTT.

This clonotype was observed many times. The rearrangement links TRBV12-3 or TRBV12-4 to TRBJ2-5; TRBD1 matches at 9 bases. The CDR3 covers 16 residues. V trimming: 6 bases; J trimming: 1 base; junction bases outside the gene matches: 9. The CDR3 DNA reads as TGTGCCAGCAGCAGGGGACAGGGAAGTATCCAAGAGACCCAGTACTTC. Translating it yields CASSRGQGSIQETQYF.

This clonotype came up a few times. The genes are TRBV27 and TRBJ2-2, with D uncertain. The ends were cut back, 4 bases at V and 2 bases at J, with 8 bases in the middle. Germline values: CDR1 MNHEY, CDR2 SMNVEV (reference sequence). CDR3 length: 14 residues. DNA for the CDR3: TGTGCCAGCAGTTGGGCAGTCAACACCGGGGAGCTGTTTTTT. This translates into CASSWAVNTGELFF.

This clonotype was counted only a few times. The chain carries TRBV6-1 and TRBJ2-2; no definite D call. The CDR3 is 13 amino acids. The ends were cut back, 8 bases at V and 7 bases at J, with 14 bases in the middle. Germline V gene data show CDR1 as MNHNS and CDR2 as SASEGT. CDR3 sequence reads: CASELGFDGELFF. Written as DNA, the CDR3 is TGTGCCAGCGAATTGGGGTTTGACGGGGAGCTGTTTTTT.

As concerns this clonotype: A read error may be the cause here, since a much bigger clone is one base away. This rearrangement joins TRBV9 to TRBJ2-6; 12 positions match TRBD1. The germline CDR1 and CDR2 sequences are SGDLS and YYNGEE. This CDR3 has 17 residues. The CDR3 region is CACSEGQGAFGANVLTF. CDR3 sequence (DNA): TGTGCCTGCAGCGAGGGACAGGGGGCGTTCGGGGCCAACGTCCTGACTTTC.

This clonotype has just a few counts. The genes are TRBV27 and TRBJ1-1; the match to TRBD1 covers 10 bases. V lost 6 bases and J lost 6; bases outside the gene matches: 7. The length of the CDR3 is 14 residues. Germline CDR1 reads MNHEY; CDR2 reads SMNVEV (reference sequence). CDR3 region: CASRTGGAFAEAFF. The CDR3 DNA reads TGTGCCAGCAGGACAGGGGGCGCTTTCGCTGAAGCTTTCTTT.

Of note for this clonotype: A read error may explain this, as a much larger clone is one base away. In DNA, the CDR3 is TGTGCCAGCAGTTTCGGCAGGGTCTCCGAGCAGTACTTC. It codes for CASSFGRVSEQYF. V is TRBV27 and J is TRBJ2-7; maybe TRBD1 (5 bases). Germline-derived CDR1 and CDR2 are MNHEY and SMNVEV (reference sequence). V lost 3 bases, J lost 6 bases, and 12 bases lay in between. The CDR3 is made up of 13 amino acids.

This clonotype has only a few counts. The V and J genes are TRBV4-1 and TRBJ2-1; perhaps TRBD2 as D (5 bases). Germline CDR1 MGHRA, CDR2 YSYEKL. The germline V and J ends were trimmed by 1 base and 12 bases, with 16 bases remaining between them. The CDR3 is made up of 14 amino acids. CDR3 nucleotide sequence: TGCGCCAGCAGCCAAGTGTCGGACTCCGTGGTGCAGTTCTTC. Translating it yields CASSQVSDSVVQFF.

A remark on this clonotype: This sequence may be a read error, since a much larger clone differs from it by one base. The chain employs TRBV5-1 and TRBJ2-2, with 7 nucleotides matching TRBD1. The CDR3 is 15 amino acids. Per the germline V gene, CDR1 is SGHRS and CDR2 is YFSETQ. CDR3 DNA: TGCGCCAGCAGCACAACAGGGGTAAACACCGGGGAGCTGGTTTTT. Translated: CASSTTGVNTGELVF.

There are many counts of this clonotype. The rearrangement joins TRBV29-1 to TRBJ2-7, with 8 bases identical to TRBD1. This CDR3 region has 14 residues. After removal of 6 bases from V and 2 bases from J, the junction contained 9 bases not matched to a gene. Germline V gives CDR1 SQVTM, CDR2 ANQGSEA. CDR3 nucleotide sequence: TGCAGCGTGGGGGGACAGGCGAACCCCTACGAGCAGTACTTC. Its protein product is CSVGGQANPYEQYF.

Note on this clonotype: This may be a read error: a much more frequent sequence differs by one nucleotide. This sequence joins TRBV30 and TRBJ1-5, with a tentative D call TRBD1 (5 bases). V gave up 2 bases and J gave up 2 bases, with 10 bases separating them. This CDR3 is built from 14 residues. Germline V gives CDR1 GTSNPN, CDR2 SVGIG (reference sequence). The CDR3 sequence: CAWSRDLGNQPQHF. In DNA, the CDR3 is TGTGCCTGGAGTAGGGACCTGGGCAATCAGCCCCAGCATTTT.

About this clonotype: A much bigger clone sits one base away, suggesting this may be a read error. The rearrangement uses TRBV7-6 and TRBJ1-1; D unresolved. Per germline, CDR1 SGHVS and CDR2 FNYEAQ. This CDR3 has 14 amino acids. V was pared by 5 bases and J by 2 bases, with 12 bases between. The CDR3 nucleotides read TGTGCCAGCAGCCCCCTCCAGCACAACACTGAAGCTTTCTTT. Translated, it gives CASSPLQHNTEAFF.